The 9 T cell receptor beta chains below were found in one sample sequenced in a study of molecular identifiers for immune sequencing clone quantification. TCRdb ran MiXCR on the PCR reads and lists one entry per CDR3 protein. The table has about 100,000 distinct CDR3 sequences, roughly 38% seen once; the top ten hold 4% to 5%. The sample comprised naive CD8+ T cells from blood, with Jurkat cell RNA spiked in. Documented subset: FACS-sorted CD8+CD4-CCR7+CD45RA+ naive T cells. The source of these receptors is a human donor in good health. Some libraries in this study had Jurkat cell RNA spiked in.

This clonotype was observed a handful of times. CDR3 coding DNA: TGTGCCAGCAGTCCCGCGACCGGGACAGCTAACTATGGCTACACCTTC. It specifies CASSPATGTANYGYTF. The genes are TRBV6-5 and TRBJ1-2; 7 bases match TRBD1. Per the germline V gene, CDR1 is MNHEY and CDR2 is SVGAGI. The CDR3 spans 16 residues. Losses at the gene ends were 5 bases for V and 0 bases for J; bases not matched to a gene: 9.

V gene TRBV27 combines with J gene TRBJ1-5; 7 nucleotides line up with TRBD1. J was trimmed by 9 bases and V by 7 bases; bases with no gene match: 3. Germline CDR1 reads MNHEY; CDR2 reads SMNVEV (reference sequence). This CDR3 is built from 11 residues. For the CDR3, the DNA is TGTGCCAGCACTTCAGGGGGGCCCCAGCATTTT. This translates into CASTSGGPQHF.

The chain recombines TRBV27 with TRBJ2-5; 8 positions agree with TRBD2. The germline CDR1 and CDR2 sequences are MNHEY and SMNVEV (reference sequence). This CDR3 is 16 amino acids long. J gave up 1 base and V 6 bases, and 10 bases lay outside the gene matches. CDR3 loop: CASSPSPAGAQETQYF. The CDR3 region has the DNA TGTGCCAGCAGCCCTAGTCCAGCGGGAGCCCAAGAGACCCAGTACTTC.

CDR3 in amino acids: CSARDRPERNSNQPQHF. The DNA of the CDR3 is TGCAGTGCTAGAGATCGTCCGGAAAGAAATAGCAATCAGCCCCAGCATTTT. V is TRBV20-1 and J is TRBJ1-5; D unresolved. The CDR3 covers 17 residues. Looked up from germline, CDR1 is DFQATT and CDR2 is SNEGSKA (reference sequence). Deletions cut 0 bases from V and 0 bases from J, with 15 bases between.

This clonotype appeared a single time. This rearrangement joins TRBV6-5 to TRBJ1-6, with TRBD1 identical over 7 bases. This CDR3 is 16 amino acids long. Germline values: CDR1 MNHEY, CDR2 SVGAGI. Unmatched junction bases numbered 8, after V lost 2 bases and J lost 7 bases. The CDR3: CASSYLTGPCNSPLHF. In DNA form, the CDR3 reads TGTGCCAGCAGTTACCTGACAGGGCCCTGCAATTCACCCCTCCACTTT.

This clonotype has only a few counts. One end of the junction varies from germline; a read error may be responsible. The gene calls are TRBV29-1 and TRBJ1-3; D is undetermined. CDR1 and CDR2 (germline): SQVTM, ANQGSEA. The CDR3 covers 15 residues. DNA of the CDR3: TGCAGCGTTGAAGATCCGACGACCGCTGGTAACACCATATATTTT. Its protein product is CSVEDPTTAGNTIYF. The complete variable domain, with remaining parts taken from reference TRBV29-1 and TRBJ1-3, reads SAVISQKPSRDICQRGTSLTIQCQVDSQVTMMFWYRQQPGQSLTLIATANQGSEATYESGFVIDKFPISRPNLTFSTLTVSNMSPEDSSIYLCSVEDPTTAGNTIYFGEGSWLTVV.

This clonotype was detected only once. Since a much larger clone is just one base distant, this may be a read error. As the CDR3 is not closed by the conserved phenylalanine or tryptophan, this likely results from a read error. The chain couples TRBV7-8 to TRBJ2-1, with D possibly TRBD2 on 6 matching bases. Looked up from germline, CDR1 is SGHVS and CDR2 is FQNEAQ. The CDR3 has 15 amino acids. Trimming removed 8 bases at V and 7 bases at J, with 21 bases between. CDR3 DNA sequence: TGTGCCAGCCTCCCGGGACTCCCTTACGTAAATGAGCAGTTCCTC. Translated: CASLPGLPYVNEQFL.

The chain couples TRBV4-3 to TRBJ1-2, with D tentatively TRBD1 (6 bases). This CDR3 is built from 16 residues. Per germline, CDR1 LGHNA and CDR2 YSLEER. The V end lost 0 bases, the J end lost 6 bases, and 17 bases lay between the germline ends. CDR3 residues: CASSQEGGGPRDGYTF. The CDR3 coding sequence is TGCGCCAGCAGCCAAGAAGGCGGGGGGCCGAGGGATGGCTACACCTTC.

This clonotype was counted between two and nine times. CDR3 nucleotides: TGTGCCAGCAGCTTGTCCCAGGGGACCGGGGAGCTGTTTTTT. Residues: CASSLSQGTGELFF. This rearrangement joins TRBV7-8 to TRBJ2-2; D is perhaps TRBD1 (6 bases). Trimming shortened V by 3 bases and J by 5 bases, and 10 bases separated the two germline ends. Germline V gene lookup returns CDR1 SGHVS and CDR2 FQNEAQ. The CDR3 length is 14 residues.